Shown below are 10 T cell receptor beta chains from a single sample sequenced in a study of control samples from healthy donors and cancer patients. Clones were read by immunoSEQ multiplex PCR, and TCRdb kept only the in-frame ones, dropping some. Among tens of thousands of clones listed, approximately 88% were seen once. Sequences were obtained from PBMCs. All receptors come from a man aged 70 or older with lung cancer.

The CDR3 region is CASSEAGTGDSHPYEQYF. CDR3 coding DNA: TGTGCCAGCAGTGAAGCCGGGACAGGCGACTCCCACCCCTACGAGCAGTACTTC. This chain links TRBV6-1 with TRBJ2-7; TRBD1 agrees at 8 bases. This CDR3 has 18 amino acids. Germline V gives CDR1 MNHNS, CDR2 SASEGT. V shed 0 bases, J shed 2 bases, and the junction held 12 bases outside the gene matches.

V and J are TRBV6-6 and TRBJ2-1; D is tentatively TRBD1 or TRBD2 (5 bases each). With 0 bases removed from V and 9 bases from J, the gap between germline ends came to 6 bases. Per germline, CDR1 MNHNY and CDR2 SVGAGI (reference sequence). The CDR3 is 12 residues long. The CDR3 nucleotides are TGTGCCAGCAGTTACTCGAGGGGTGAGCAGTTCTTC. Its translation is CASSYSRGEQFF.

This chain links TRBV7-2 with TRBJ2-7; tentative D call: TRBD1 (5 bases). Trimming removed 1 base from V and 6 bases from J, with 13 bases in between. Looked up from germline, CDR1 is SGHTA and CDR2 is FQGNSA. This CDR3 is built from 14 residues. CDR3 sequence reads: CASSLDRSQSEQYF. CDR3 nucleotide sequence: TGTGCCAGCAGCTTAGACAGGTCCCAGTCCGAGCAGTACTTC. Full variable domain (missing parts from reference TRBV7-2 and TRBJ2-7): GAGVSQSPSNKVTEKGKDVELRCDPISGHTALYWYRQSLGQGLEFLIYFQGNSAPDKSGLPSDRFSAERTGGSVSTLTIQRTQQEDSAVYLCASSLDRSQSEQYFGPGTRLTVT.

This clone was found a few times. The V gene is TRBV6-1, the J gene TRBJ1-2; 8 positions match TRBD1. The germline V gene has CDR1 MNHNS and CDR2 SASEGT. This CDR3 comprises 16 residues. V dropped 4 bases and J dropped 6; count of bases not matched to a gene: 13. CDR3 loop: CASSARKRAGGDGYTF. The CDR3 nucleotides are TGTGCCAGCAGTGCTCGTAAAAGGGCAGGGGGCGATGGCTACACCTTC.

The rearrangement links TRBV9 to TRBJ2-1; TRBD2 is a possible D gene (5 bases). V lost 4 bases to trimming and J lost 7 bases, with 9 bases between them. This CDR3 is 12 amino acids long. CDR1 and CDR2 (germline): SGDLS, YYNGEE. The CDR3 region has the DNA TGTGCCAGCAGCCCCGGGGTGAATGAGCAGTTCTTC. It is translated as CASSPGVNEQFF.

This clone was picked up a small number of times. The chain carries TRBV7-3 and TRBJ2-2; 15 bases line up with TRBD2. After removal of 5 bases from V and 4 bases from J, the junction contained 11 bases not matched to a gene. The CDR3 sequence is 19 residues long. Germline V gives CDR1 SGHTA, CDR2 FQGTGA. This CDR3 reads CASSVGPGLAGGGTGELFF. CDR3 DNA sequence: TGTGCCAGCAGCGTGGGCCCGGGACTAGCGGGGGGCGGCACCGGGGAGCTGTTTTTT.

The chain uses TRBV14 and TRBJ1-1, with unresolved D. Trimming cost V 0 bases and J 10 bases, with 9 bases left between them. The CDR3 length is 12 residues. From germline, CDR1 is SGHDN and CDR2 FVKESK. CDR3 in DNA: TGTGCCAGCAGCCAAGATACCAGAGGAGCTTTCTTT. It encodes CASSQDTRGAFF.

J is TRBJ2-3 and V is TRBV5-4; weak D call: TRBD2 (5 bases). The V gene's germline CDR1 is SGHNT and CDR2 YYREEE (reference sequence). Between the trimmed V and J ends, which lost 1 base and 5 bases, there was a span of 8 bases. CDR3 size: 13 residues. Here the CDR3 reads CASSLKGLDTQYF. In DNA, the CDR3 is TGTGCCAGCAGCTTGAAAGGACTAGATACGCAGTATTTT.

The chain combines TRBV12-3 or TRBV12-4 with TRBJ1-2; D remains unclear. This CDR3 contains 13 residues. Trimming stripped 7 bases from V and 6 bases from J, with 15 bases between. CDR3 residues: CASTLTDSNGYTF. DNA of the CDR3: TGTGCCAGCACCCTAACAGATAGCAATGGCTACACCTTC.

The chain joins TRBV5-4 to TRBJ1-1; weak D call: TRBD1 (5 bases). Germline loops: CDR1 SGHNT, CDR2 YYREEE (reference sequence). CDR3 length equals 13 residues. The V gene lost 6 bases and the J gene lost 1 base, with 10 bases spanning the gap. Here the CDR3 reads CASKGYGNTEAFF. Here the CDR3 DNA reads TGTGCCAGCAAGGGGTACGGGAACACTGAAGCTTTCTTT.